This T cell receptor beta chain was sequenced in a study of blood T cells in healthy people across ages. Broader study findings: Estimates drawn from one million T cells were deemed to understate diversity.

The germline V gene encodes CDR1 DFQATT and CDR2 SNEGSKA (reference sequence). The trim removed 1 base at V and 4 bases at J, leaving 7 bases unmatched. This CDR3 has 16 amino acids. Combining a sample-barcoded 5' primer with a J-beta primer mix, a second PCR ran for about 7 to 11 cycles. Researchers report that a template-switch adaptor with 12 random nucleotides tagged each cDNA molecule. TCRdb reprocessed the 5' RACE reads with MiXCR, giving one entry per CDR3 protein. The sample lists roughly 1.5 million distinct CDR3 sequences; 40% to 45% were seen once. This clonotype has only a few counts. What it binds is not known. Healthy Caucasian individuals from Russia aged roughly 6 to 90 served as donors.

Sequenced: blood. The chain carries TRBV20-1 and TRBJ2-1; 10 bases match TRBD2. The TCR originated in a woman aged 18-29 years in good health. This CDR3 is CSARVLSGRDYNEQFF. The CDR3 DNA sequence: TGCAGTGCTAGAGTCCTCAGCGGGAGGGATTACAATGAGCAGTTCTTC.